These 17 T cell receptor beta chains share one sample of origin, sequenced in a study of beta chain features in type 1 diabetes. Reverse transcription of all isolated RNA meant that expressed TCRB transcripts were sequenced. Produced via immunoSEQ multiplex PCR; TCRdb's table is partial and in-frame only. This sample has under 200,000 clones; less than 9.5% occur once, and the top ten carry approximately 2.3%. Sequenced sample: central memory CD4+ T cells from blood. These receptors all stem from a woman younger than 35 in good health.

This clone appeared a few times. This chain joins TRBV2 and TRBJ1-1, with D tentatively TRBD1 (5 bases). The V gene lost 7 bases and the J gene lost 5 bases, with 8 bases spanning the gap. From germline, CDR1 is SNHLY and CDR2 FYNNEI. This CDR3 spans 11 amino acids. The CDR3 DNA sequence: TGTGCCAGCACCAGACAGACTGAAGCTTTCTTT. Its protein product is CASTRQTEAFF.

The table lists this clone with a few counts. This sequence joins TRBV19 and TRBJ1-1; 9 positions agree with TRBD1. The CDR3 contains 14 residues. The V and J ends lost 3 bases and 4 bases, in that order; junction bases with no gene match: 3. The germline V gene encodes CDR1 LNHDA and CDR2 SQIVND (reference sequence). CDR3 sequence reads: CASSIGQGSTEAFF. The CDR3 nucleotides are TGTGCCAGTAGTATTGGACAGGGGTCCACTGAAGCTTTCTTT. Looking up the rest from reference TRBV19 and TRBJ1-1 gives the full variable domain: DGGITQSPKYLFRKEGQNVTLSCEQNLNHDAMYWYRQDPGQGLRLIYYSQIVNDFQKGDIAEGYSVSREKKESFPLTVTSAQKNPTAFYLCASSIGQGSTEAFFGQGTRLTVV.

This clone was observed a handful of times. This rearrangement joins TRBV28 to TRBJ2-7, with no clear D. V shed 3 bases and J shed 0 bases, with 6 bases lying between them. CDR1 and CDR2 (germline): MDHEN, SYDVKM. The CDR3 length is 13 residues. Here the CDR3 DNA reads TGTGCCAGCAGTTTCTCGAGCTCCTACGAGCAGTACTTC. Translated: CASSFSSSYEQYF.

The V gene is TRBV7-2, the J gene TRBJ2-1; D gene uncertain. Trimming cost V 4 bases and J 0 bases, with 7 bases left between them. Per the germline V gene, CDR1 is SGHTA and CDR2 is FQGNSA. The CDR3 covers 14 residues. In DNA form, the CDR3 reads TGTGCCAGCAGCTATAGTATCTCCTACAATGAGCAGTTCTTC. This codes for CASSYSISYNEQFF.

The rearrangement links TRBV7-2 to TRBJ1-1, with D possibly TRBD1 on 5 matching bases. Germline CDR1 SGHTA, CDR2 FQGNSA. Deletions cut 3 bases from V and 4 bases from J, with 9 bases between. This CDR3 contains 13 residues. The CDR3 sequence: CASSFMGRTEAFF. In DNA, the CDR3 is TGTGCCAGCAGCTTTATGGGGCGCACTGAAGCTTTCTTT.

This clone was detected only a few times. This chain joins TRBV7-9 and TRBJ2-6, with D possibly being TRBD1 (6 bases). V lost 6 bases and J lost 0, with 15 bases in between. This CDR3 has 17 residues. Germline lookup yields CDR1 SEHNR and CDR2 FQNEAQ (reference sequence). CDR3 nucleotide sequence: TGTGCCAGCAGTTCCCCTGACAGGCACTCTGGGGCCAACGTCCTGACTTTC. It encodes CASSSPDRHSGANVLTF.

The chain joins TRBV7-9 to TRBJ1-5; 7 nucleotides align to TRBD1. Germline V gene sequence: CDR1 SEHNR, CDR2 FQNEAQ (reference sequence). The V and J ends lost 5 bases and 7 bases, in that order; junction bases with no gene match: 5. This CDR3 has 13 amino acids. The CDR3 DNA is TGTGCCAGCAGCCTAACAGGGGAACAGCCCCAGCATTTT. Amino acid sequence: CASSLTGEQPQHF.

This clone was seen a handful of times. The chain joins TRBV30 to TRBJ2-5; D possibly corresponds to TRBD1 (6 bases). V lost 4 bases and J lost 4, with 13 bases in between. This CDR3 is 13 amino acids long. Germline V CDR1 and CDR2: GTSNPN, SVGIG (reference sequence). The CDR3: CAWTRQGGETQYF. CDR3 DNA sequence: TGTGCCTGGACGCGACAAGGGGGAGAGACCCAGTACTTC.

The chain joins TRBV10-3 to TRBJ1-2, with TRBD1 matching 7 bases. This CDR3 contains 14 residues. V dropped 5 bases and J dropped 2; count of bases not matched to a gene: 5. Germline loops: CDR1 ENHRY, CDR2 SYGVKD. The CDR3 DNA reads as TGTGCCATCAGTCGACAGGGCGACAACTATGGCTACACCTTC. Translation: CAISRQGDNYGYTF.

This clone was seen at least ten times. This chain joins TRBV9 and TRBJ1-4; TRBD1 is a possible D gene (6 bases). The germline CDR1 and CDR2 sequences are SGDLS and YYNGEE. V shed 0 bases and J shed 5 bases, with 17 bases lying between them. The CDR3 has 17 amino acids. The CDR3 loop reads CASSVGAGGRVNEKLFF. The CDR3 bases are TGTGCCAGCAGCGTAGGGGCGGGGGGCAGAGTGAATGAAAAACTGTTTTTT.

This clone was seen a handful of times. The chain links TRBV4-3 to TRBJ2-3, with D hard to call. Germline CDR1 and CDR2: LGHNA and YSLEER. Between the trimmed V and J ends, which lost 0 bases and 2 bases, there was a span of 9 bases. This CDR3 has 15 amino acids. CDR3: CASSQDNSNTDTQYF. CDR3 DNA: TGCGCCAGCAGCCAAGATAACTCTAACACAGATACGCAGTATTTT.

In this sample, this clone turned up a few times. The chain uses TRBV2 and TRBJ1-2; 8 nucleotides align to TRBD1. The V segment lost 6 bases and the J segment 1 base; nucleotides outside the gene matches: 4. This CDR3 region has 14 residues. Looked up from germline, CDR1 is SNHLY and CDR2 is FYNNEI. This CDR3 reads CASRATGVNYGYTF. The DNA for the CDR3 is TGTGCCAGCAGAGCGACAGGGGTTAACTATGGCTACACCTTC.

This clone was picked up a small number of times. J is TRBJ2-7 and V is TRBV4-2; 7 bases align to TRBD1. CDR1 is LGHNA and CDR2 is YNFKEQ in the germline V gene. The CDR3 is made up of 14 amino acids. With 5 bases clipped from V and 3 bases from J, the junction kept 7 bases outside the gene matches. CDR3 nucleotide sequence: TGTGCCAGCAGCTACGGACAGGAGAACTACGAGCAGTACTTC. Translation gives CASSYGQENYEQYF.

V usage is TRBV30 and J usage is TRBJ2-5; 7 bases are a match to TRBD1. V shed 1 base and J 7 bases; nucleotides not matched to a gene: 12. Per germline, CDR1 GTSNPN and CDR2 SVGIG (reference sequence). The CDR3 length is 15 residues. The CDR3 is CAWSEAGGGKGTQYF. The CDR3, as DNA: TGTGCCTGGAGTGAGGCAGGGGGTGGGAAAGGGACCCAGTACTTC.

This clone came up a few times. The J gene is TRBJ1-2, the V gene TRBV10-2; 8 bases fit TRBD1. CDR1 WSHSY and CDR2 SAAADI come from the germline V gene. The trim removed 7 bases at V and 8 bases at J, leaving 3 bases unmatched. The CDR3 is made up of 11 amino acids. The DNA of the CDR3 is TGCGCCAGCACGACAGGGGACGGCTACACCTTC. It is translated as CASTTGDGYTF.

The count of this clone is one. J is TRBJ1-2 and V is TRBV9, with D hard to call. Germline V gene lookup returns CDR1 SGDLS and CDR2 YYNGEE. V lost 0 bases to trimming and J lost 2 bases, with 14 bases between them. There are 16 residues in the CDR3. CDR3 loop: CASSVADRGGNYGYTF. In nucleotides, the CDR3 is TGTGCCAGCAGCGTAGCTGATAGAGGAGGGAACTATGGCTACACCTTC. Full variable domain (missing parts from reference TRBV9 and TRBJ1-2): DSGVTQTPKHLITATGQRVTLRCSPRSGDLSVYWYQQSLDQGLQFLIQYYNGEERAKGNILERFSAQQFPDLHSELNLSSLELGDSALYFCASSVADRGGNYGYTFGSGTRLTVV.

This chain uses TRBV7-2 with TRBJ1-4; no reliable D call. Trimming left V 3 bases short and J 7 bases short, with 12 bases between. Germline V CDR1 and CDR2: SGHTA, FQGNSA. The CDR3 has 14 amino acids. The CDR3 coding sequence is TGTGCCAGCAGCTTCGGGATGGAGGCTGAAAAACTGTTTTTT. It encodes CASSFGMEAEKLFF.